The sequence of this TCR beta chain was determined in a study of human T cells and chemical hapten exposure. Time point indicated: patch test 1, 2 weeks after DPC sensitization. Sample treatment: therapeutic diphenylcyclopropenone sensitization with weekly scalp DPC. Using its own MiXCR run on the RACE reads, TCRdb lists one record per CDR3 protein. Among around 110,000 distinct CDR3 sequences listed, around 10% were seen once. CDR1 DFQATT and CDR2 SNEGSKA come from the germline V gene (reference sequence). This CDR3 is built from 15 residues. Trimming removed 4 bases at V and 1 base at J, with 16 bases between. In this sample, this clonotype turned up a few times.

Material: whole blood, obtained in connection with sensitization to the hapten diphenylcyclopropenone (DPC). The TCR originated in a woman aged 45-65 years with alopecia areata. Some clones in this sample may be carry-over from other donors' samples. J is TRBJ1-1 and V is TRBV20-1, with D unclear. CDR3 sequence: CSATPERVRNTEAFF. DNA for the CDR3: TGCAGTGCTACCCCCGAGCGGGTAAGGAACACTGAAGCTTTCTTT.